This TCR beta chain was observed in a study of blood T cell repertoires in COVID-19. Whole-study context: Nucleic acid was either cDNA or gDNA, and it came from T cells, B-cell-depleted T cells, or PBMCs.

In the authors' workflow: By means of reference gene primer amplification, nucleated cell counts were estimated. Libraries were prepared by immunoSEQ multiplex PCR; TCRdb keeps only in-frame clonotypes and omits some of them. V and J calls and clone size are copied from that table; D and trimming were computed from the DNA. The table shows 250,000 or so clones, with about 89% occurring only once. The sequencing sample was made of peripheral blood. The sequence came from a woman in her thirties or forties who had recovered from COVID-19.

The CDR3 sequence is CASSSLAGASYEQYF. DNA of the CDR3: TGTGCCAGCAGCTCTCTAGCGGGGGCCAGCTACGAGCAGTACTTC. This chain links TRBV11-2 with TRBJ2-7; 10 positions agree with TRBD2. Germline V gene sequence: CDR1 SGHAT, CDR2 FQNNGV. The V segment lost 4 bases and the J segment 3 bases; nucleotides outside the gene matches: 6. The CDR3 has 15 amino acids.